The present T cell receptor (beta chain) was sequenced within a study of T cells in Graves' hyperthyroidism and ophthalmopathy. The J segment lost 1 base and the V segment lost 5 bases, leaving 7 bases of the junction unmatched. Germline CDR1 and CDR2: LNHDA and SQIVND (reference sequence). The CDR3 contains 16 residues. There were TCR beta CDR3 regions amplified from RNA transcripts. The TCR CDR3 was amplified in a first-round RT-PCR using the HTBI primer set. TCRdb re-called the multiplex PCR reads with MiXCR, one entry per CDR3 protein. The data show roughly 570,000 distinct CDR3 sequences, with less than 20% seen just once and around 7.3% held by the top ten. This clonotype was seen ten or more times.

Material for sequencing was blood. The chain joins TRBV19 to TRBJ1-1, with 10 bases identical to TRBD1. This TCR came from a woman aged 25 to 39 with Graves' hyperthyroidism. The CDR3 DNA sequence: TGTGCCAGTAGTCCTCGACAGGGGGCGAGGAACACTGAAGCTTTCTTT. This gives the protein CASSPRQGARNTEAFF. The whole variable domain, filled in from reference TRBV19 and TRBJ1-1, reads DGGITQSPKYLFRKEGQNVTLSCEQNLNHDAMYWYRQDPGQGLRLIYYSQIVNDFQKGDIAEGYSVSREKKESFPLTVTSAQKNPTAFYLCASSPRQGARNTEAFFGQGTRLTVV.